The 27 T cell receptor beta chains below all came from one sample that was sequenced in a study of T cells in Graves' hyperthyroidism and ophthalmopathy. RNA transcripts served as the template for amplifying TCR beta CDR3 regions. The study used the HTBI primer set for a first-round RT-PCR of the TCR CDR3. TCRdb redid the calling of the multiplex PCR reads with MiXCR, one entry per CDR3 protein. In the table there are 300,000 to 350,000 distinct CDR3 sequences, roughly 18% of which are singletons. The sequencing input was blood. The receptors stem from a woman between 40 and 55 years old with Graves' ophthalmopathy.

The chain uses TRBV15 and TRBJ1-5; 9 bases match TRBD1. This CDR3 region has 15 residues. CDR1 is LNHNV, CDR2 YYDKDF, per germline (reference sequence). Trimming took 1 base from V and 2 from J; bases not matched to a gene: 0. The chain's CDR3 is CATSRGTGGNQPQHF. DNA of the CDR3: TGTGCCACCAGCAGAGGGACAGGGGGCAATCAGCCCCAGCATTTT. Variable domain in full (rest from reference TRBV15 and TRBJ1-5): DAMVIQNPRYQVTQFGKPVTLSCSQTLNHNVMYWYQQKSSQAPKLLFHYYDKDFNNEADTPDNFQSRRPNTSFCFLDIRSPGLGDTAMYLCATSRGTGGNQPQHFGDGTRLSIL.

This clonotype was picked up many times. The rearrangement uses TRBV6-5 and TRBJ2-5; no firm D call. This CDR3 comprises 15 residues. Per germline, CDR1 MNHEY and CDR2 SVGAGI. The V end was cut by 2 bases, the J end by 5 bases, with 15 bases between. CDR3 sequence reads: CASSYHVQVRETQYF. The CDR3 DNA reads TGTGCCAGCAGTTACCACGTTCAGGTTCGGGAGACCCAGTACTTC.

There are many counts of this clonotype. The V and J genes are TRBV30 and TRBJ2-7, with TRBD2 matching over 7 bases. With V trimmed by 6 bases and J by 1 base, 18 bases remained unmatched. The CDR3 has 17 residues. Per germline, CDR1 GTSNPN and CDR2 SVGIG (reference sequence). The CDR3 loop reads CACKRDLGWGGSYEQYF. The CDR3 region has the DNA TGTGCCTGCAAACGGGACCTTGGTTGGGGGGGGTCCTACGAGCAGTACTTC.

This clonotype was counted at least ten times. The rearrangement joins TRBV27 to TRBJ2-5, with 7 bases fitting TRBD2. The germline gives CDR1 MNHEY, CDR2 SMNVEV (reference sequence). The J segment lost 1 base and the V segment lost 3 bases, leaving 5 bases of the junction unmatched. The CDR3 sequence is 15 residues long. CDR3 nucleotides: TGTGCCAGCAGTTTTTATCGGGGGGTCCAAGAGACCCAGTACTTC. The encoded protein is CASSFYRGVQETQYF.

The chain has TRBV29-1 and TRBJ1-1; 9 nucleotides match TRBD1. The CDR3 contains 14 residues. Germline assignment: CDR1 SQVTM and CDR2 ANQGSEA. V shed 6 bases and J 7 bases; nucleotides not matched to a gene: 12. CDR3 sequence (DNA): TGCAGCGTACGGGACAGGGTATCGTCGGTTGAAGCTTTCTTT. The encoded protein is CSVRDRVSSVEAFF. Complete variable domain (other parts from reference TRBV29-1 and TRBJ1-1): SAVISQKPSRDICQRGTSLTIQCQVDSQVTMMFWYRQQPGQSLTLIATANQGSEATYESGFVIDKFPISRPNLTFSTLTVSNMSPEDSSIYLCSVRDRVSSVEAFFGQGTRLTVV.

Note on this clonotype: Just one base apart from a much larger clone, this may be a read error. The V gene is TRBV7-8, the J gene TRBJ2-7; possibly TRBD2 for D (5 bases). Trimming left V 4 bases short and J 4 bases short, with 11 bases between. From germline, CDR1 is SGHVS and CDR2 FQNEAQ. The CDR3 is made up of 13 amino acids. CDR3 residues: CASSYATIYEQYF. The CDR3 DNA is TGTGCCAGCAGCTACGCGACTATTTACGAGCAGTACTTC.

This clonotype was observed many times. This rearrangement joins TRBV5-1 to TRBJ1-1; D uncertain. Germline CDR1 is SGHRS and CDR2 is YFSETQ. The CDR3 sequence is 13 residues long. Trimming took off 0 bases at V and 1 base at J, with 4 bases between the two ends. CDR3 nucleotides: TGCGCCAGCAGCTTGGGGTGGAACACTGAAGCTTTCTTT. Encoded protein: CASSLGWNTEAFF. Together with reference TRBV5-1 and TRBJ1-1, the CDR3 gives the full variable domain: KAGVTQTPRYLIKTRGQQVTLSCSPISGHRSVSWYQQTPGQGLQFLFEYFSETQRNKGNFPGRFSGRQFSNSRSEMNVSTLELGDSALYLCASSLGWNTEAFFGQGTRLTVV.

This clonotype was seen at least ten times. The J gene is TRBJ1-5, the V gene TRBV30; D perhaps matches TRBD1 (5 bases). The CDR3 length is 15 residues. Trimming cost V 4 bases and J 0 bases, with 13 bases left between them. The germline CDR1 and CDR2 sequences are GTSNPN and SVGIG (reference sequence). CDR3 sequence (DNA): TGTGCCTGGAACGCAATGGGGACTAGCAATCAGCCCCAGCATTTT. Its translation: CAWNAMGTSNQPQHF.

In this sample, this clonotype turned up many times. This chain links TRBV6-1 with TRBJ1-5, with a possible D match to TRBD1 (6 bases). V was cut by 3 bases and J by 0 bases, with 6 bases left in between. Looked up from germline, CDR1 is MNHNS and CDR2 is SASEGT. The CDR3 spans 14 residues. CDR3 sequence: CASSDRGSNQPQHF. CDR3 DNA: TGTGCCAGCAGTGACAGGGGTAGCAATCAGCCCCAGCATTTT.

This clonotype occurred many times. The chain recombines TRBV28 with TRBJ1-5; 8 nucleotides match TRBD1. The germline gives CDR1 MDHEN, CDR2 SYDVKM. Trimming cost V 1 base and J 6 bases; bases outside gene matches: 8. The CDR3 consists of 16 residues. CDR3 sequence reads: CASSLFQDRAAQPQHF. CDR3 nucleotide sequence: TGTGCCAGCAGTTTATTTCAGGACAGGGCGGCTCAGCCCCAGCATTTT.

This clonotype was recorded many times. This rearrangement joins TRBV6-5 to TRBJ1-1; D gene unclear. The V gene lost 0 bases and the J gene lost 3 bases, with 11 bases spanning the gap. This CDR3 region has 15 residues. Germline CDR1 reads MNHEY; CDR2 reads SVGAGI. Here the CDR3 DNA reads TGTGCCAGCAGTTACTCGCAGCCGAGGGACACTGAAGCTTTCTTT. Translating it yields CASSYSQPRDTEAFF.

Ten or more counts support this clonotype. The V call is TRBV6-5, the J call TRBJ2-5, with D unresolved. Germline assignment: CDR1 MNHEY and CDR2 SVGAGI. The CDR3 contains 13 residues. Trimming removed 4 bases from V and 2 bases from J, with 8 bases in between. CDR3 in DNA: TGTGCCAGCAGTTCCGACGGTCAAGAGACCCAGTACTTC. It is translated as CASSSDGQETQYF.

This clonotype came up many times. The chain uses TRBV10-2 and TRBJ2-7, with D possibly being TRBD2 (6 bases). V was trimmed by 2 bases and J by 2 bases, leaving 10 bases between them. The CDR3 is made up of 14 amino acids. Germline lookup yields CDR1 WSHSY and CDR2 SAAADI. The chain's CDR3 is CASSERGGTYEQYF. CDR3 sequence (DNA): TGCGCCAGCAGTGAGAGGGGAGGCACCTACGAGCAGTACTTC.

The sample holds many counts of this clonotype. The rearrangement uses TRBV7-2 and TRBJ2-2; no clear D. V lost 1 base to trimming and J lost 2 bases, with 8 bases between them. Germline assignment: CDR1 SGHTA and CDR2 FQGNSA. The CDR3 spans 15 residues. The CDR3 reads CASSLGQFNTGELFF. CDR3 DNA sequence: TGTGCCAGCAGCTTAGGCCAGTTTAACACCGGGGAGCTGTTTTTT.

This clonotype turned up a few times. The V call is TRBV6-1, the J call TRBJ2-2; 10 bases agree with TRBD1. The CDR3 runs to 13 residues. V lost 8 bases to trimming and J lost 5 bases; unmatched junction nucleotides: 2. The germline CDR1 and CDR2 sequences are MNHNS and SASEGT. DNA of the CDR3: TGTGCCAGCGTGGACAGGGGGACCGGGGAGCTGTTTTTT. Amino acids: CASVDRGTGELFF.

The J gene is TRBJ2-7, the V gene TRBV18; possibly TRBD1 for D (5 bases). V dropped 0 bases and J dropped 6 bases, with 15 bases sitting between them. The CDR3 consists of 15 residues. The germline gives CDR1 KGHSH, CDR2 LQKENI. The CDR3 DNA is TGTGCCAGCTCACCACCGACAGAGTTGTTGCGCGAGCAGTACTTC. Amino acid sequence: CASSPPTELLREQYF.

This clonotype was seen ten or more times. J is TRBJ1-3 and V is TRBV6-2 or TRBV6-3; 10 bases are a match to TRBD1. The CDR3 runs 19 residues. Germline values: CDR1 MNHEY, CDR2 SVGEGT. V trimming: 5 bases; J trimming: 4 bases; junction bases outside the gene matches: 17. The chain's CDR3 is CASSRSRDRGLVKGNTIYF. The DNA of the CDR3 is TGTGCCAGCAGTAGATCCCGGGACAGGGGATTAGTGAAGGGAAACACCATATATTTT.

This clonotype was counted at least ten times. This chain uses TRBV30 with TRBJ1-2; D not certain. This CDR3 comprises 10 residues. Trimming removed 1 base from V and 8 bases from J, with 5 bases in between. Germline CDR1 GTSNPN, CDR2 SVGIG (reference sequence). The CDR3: CAWSARGYTF. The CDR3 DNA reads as TGTGCCTGGAGTGCGAGGGGCTACACCTTC. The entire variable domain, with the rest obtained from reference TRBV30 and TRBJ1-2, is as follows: SQTIHQWPATLVQPVGSPLSLECTVEGTSNPNLYWYRQAAGRGLQLLFYSVGIGQISSEVPQNLSASRPQDRQFILSSKKLLLSDSGFYLCAWSARGYTFGSGTRLTVV.

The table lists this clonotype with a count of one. The CDR3 protein is CATSRRSNEAFF. As DNA, the CDR3 is TGTGCCACCAGTAGAAGGTCAAATGAAGCTTTCTTT. The rearrangement joins TRBV15 to TRBJ1-1; D is undetermined. Trimming cost V 6 bases and J 7 bases, with 12 bases left between them. The CDR3 runs to 12 residues. Germline V CDR1 and CDR2: LNHNV, YYDKDF (reference sequence). Filled out from reference TRBV15 and TRBJ1-1, the complete variable domain reads DAMVIQNPRYQVTQFGKPVTLSCSQTLNHNVMYWYQQKSSQAPKLLFHYYDKDFNNEADTPDNFQSRRPNTSFCFLDIRSPGLGDTAMYLCATSRRSNEAFFGQGTRLTVV.

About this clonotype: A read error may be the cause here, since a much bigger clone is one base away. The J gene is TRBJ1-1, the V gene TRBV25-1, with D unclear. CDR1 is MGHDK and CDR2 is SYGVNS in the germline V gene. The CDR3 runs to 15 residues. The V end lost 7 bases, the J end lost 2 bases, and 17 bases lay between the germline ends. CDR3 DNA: TGTGCCAGCAAGGGCATCAGACCTGATAACACTGAAGCTTTCTTT. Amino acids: CASKGIRPDNTEAFF.

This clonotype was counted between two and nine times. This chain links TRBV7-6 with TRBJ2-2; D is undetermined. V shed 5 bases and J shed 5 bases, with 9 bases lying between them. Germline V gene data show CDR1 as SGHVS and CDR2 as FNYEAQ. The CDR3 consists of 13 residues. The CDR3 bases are TGTGCCAGCAGCCCGAGTCTTACCGGGGAGCTGTTTTTT. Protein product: CASSPSLTGELFF.

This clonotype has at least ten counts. CDR3 protein: CASSDTGANYGYTF. The CDR3 DNA is TGTGCCAGCAGCGACACCGGAGCTAACTATGGCTACACCTTC. This sequence joins TRBV9 and TRBJ1-2; D gene unclear. The V end lost 3 bases, the J end lost 0 bases, and 9 bases lay between the germline ends. The germline CDR1 and CDR2 sequences are SGDLS and YYNGEE. The CDR3 sequence is 14 residues long.

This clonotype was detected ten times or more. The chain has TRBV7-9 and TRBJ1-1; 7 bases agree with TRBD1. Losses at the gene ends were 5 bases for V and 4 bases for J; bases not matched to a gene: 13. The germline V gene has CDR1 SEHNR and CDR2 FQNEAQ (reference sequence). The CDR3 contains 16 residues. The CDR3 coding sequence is TGTGCCAGCAGCCCAATACAGGGGCCAAAACCCACTGAAGCTTTCTTT. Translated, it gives CASSPIQGPKPTEAFF.

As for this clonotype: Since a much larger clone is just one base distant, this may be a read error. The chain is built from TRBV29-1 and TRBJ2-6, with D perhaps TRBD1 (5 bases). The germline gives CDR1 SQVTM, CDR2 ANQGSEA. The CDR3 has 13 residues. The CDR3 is CSVAHSGANVLSF. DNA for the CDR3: TGCAGCGTTGCGCACTCTGGGGCCAACGTCCTGAGTTTC.

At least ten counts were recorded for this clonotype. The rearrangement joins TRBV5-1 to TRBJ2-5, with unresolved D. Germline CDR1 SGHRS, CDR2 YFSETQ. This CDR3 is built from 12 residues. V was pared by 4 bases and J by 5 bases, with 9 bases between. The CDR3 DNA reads TGCGCCAGCAGCCACCTTGGGGAGACCCAGTACTTC. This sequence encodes CASSHLGETQYF.

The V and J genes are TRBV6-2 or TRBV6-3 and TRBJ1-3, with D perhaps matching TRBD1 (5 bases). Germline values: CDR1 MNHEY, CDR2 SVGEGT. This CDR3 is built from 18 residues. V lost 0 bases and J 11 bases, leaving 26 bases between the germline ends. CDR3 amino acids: CASSYSSPAGTAEIAIYF. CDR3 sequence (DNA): TGTGCCAGCAGTTACTCATCGCCAGCAGGGACTGCAGAAATCGCCATATATTTT.

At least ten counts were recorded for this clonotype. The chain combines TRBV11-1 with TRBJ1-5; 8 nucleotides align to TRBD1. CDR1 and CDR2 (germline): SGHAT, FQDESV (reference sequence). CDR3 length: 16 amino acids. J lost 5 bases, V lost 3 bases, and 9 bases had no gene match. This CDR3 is CASSLWSGTGDQPQHF. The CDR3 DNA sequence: TGTGCCAGCAGCTTGTGGTCCGGGACAGGTGATCAGCCCCAGCATTTT. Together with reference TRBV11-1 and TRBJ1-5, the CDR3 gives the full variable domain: EAEVAQSPRYKITEKSQAVAFWCDPISGHATLYWYRQILGQGPELLVQFQDESVVDDSQLPKDRFSAERLKGVDSTLKIQPAELGDSAMYLCASSLWSGTGDQPQHFGDGTRLSIL.